This T cell receptor (beta chain) derives from a study of Ad26.COV2.S vaccination and SARS-CoV-2 variants. Study in general: Recipients of Ad26.COV2.S got it intramuscularly, once or twice 56 days apart. Whole-study results and caveats: Comparable non-spike TCR breadth was observed in vaccine and placebo recipients.

CDR1 and CDR2 from the germline V gene are SGHTA and FQGNSA. The CDR3 length is 14 residues. V dropped 5 bases and J dropped 4 bases, with 14 bases sitting between them. Regarding this clone: The target antigen is unknown.

Method: immunoSEQ multiplex PCR; TCRdb's copy keeps in-frame clones and lacks some. The sample contains around 350,000 clones, roughly 85% of which appear only once. Treatment indicated: about 20 received Ad26.COV2.S at low or high dose, single or two shots; 5 received placebo; per-sample allocation not given. Vaccine and placebo recipients were sampled on day 63 after the first injection. Donor was an adult aged 18-55 years in Boston. The study used a vaccine consisting of an Ad26 vector that expressed Wuhan-strain SARS-CoV-2 spike. The sample here was peripheral blood, taken in a trial of Ad26.COV2.S vaccine versus placebo. V is TRBV7-2 and J is TRBJ2-5; D uncertain. The source of this sequence is a person aged 18-60 years who received the Ad26.COV2.S COVID-19 vaccine or a placebo. The CDR3 loop is CASSPAPGVETQYF. The CDR3 bases are TGTGCCAGCAGCCCCGCGCCCGGTGTAGAGACCCAGTACTTC.